This T cell receptor (beta chain) is drawn from a study of blood T cells in healthy people across ages. The use of a sample-barcoded 5' primer and a J-beta primer mix characterized a second PCR of about 7 to 12 cycles. Each CDR3 protein gets one entry after TCRdb re-called the 5' RACE reads with MiXCR. The sample holds hundreds of thousands of distinct CDR3 sequences; about 46% are singletons and the top ten take around a sixth. Notes on the study in general: TCR beta diversity, measured per million T cells, fell in a roughly linear way with age. The donors' CMV status was not determined, possibly confounding changes in expanded clonotypes.

Comment on this clonotype: Its antigen remains unidentified.

V shed 3 bases and J shed 13 bases, with 19 bases lying between them. The CDR3 spans 14 residues. The sequence derives from an elderly man in good health. V usage is TRBV12-3 or TRBV12-4 and J usage is TRBJ2-1; the D gene is possibly TRBD2 (6 bases). The sequencing input was blood. The CDR3 here is CASSLTGAAETQFF. CDR3 DNA sequence: TGTGCCAGCAGTTTGACGGGAGCTGCTGAGACCCAGTTCTTC.